These T cell receptor beta chains were read from a single sample in a study of Ad26.COV2.S vaccination and SARS-CoV-2 variants. Sequenced by immunoSEQ multiplex PCR; TCRdb stores in-frame clones only, minus some. The sample comprises hundreds of thousands of clones, about 91% of which are singletons, and about 2.7% rests with the top ten. Sequenced material: peripheral blood, taken in a trial of Ad26.COV2.S vaccine versus placebo. The receptors were sampled from a person between 18 and 59 years old who received the Ad26.COV2.S COVID-19 vaccine or a placebo. CDR3s include the opening cysteine and the closing phenylalanine or tryptophan. D genes are given only for firm matches. The size field is filled for only some rows; it gives once, few, many or a size class.

TRBJ2-2 11 TRBV29-1 . . CSVRDTGELFF TGCAGCGTCCGGGACACCGGGGAGCTGTTTTTT
TRBJ2-7 16 TRBV6-2/TRBV6-3 . . CASSYSDLSHPYEQYF TGTGCCAGCAGTTACTCGGATCTCAGCCATCCTTACGAGCAGTACTTC
TRBJ1-2 12 TRBV9 . . CASSPSTNGYTF TGTGCCAGCAGCCCAAGTACTAATGGCTACACCTTC
TRBJ1-1 15 TRBV6-5 once . CASSYSQLMNTEAFF TGTGCCAGCAGTTACTCACAGCTAATGAACACTGAAGCTTTCTTT
TRBJ2-7 13 TRBV30 . . CAWSFGDSYEQYF TGTGCCTGGAGTTTTGGAGACTCCTACGAGCAGTACTTC
TRBJ1-6 14 TRBV19 . . CASSITGVNSPLHF TGTGCCAGTAGTATAACCGGGGTCAATTCACCCCTCCACTTT
TRBJ1-2 14 TRBV19 once . CASSITGANYGYTF TGTGCCAGTAGTATAACAGGAGCTAACTATGGCTACACCTTC
TRBJ1-5 15 TRBV19 . . CASSIHFNSNQPQHF TGTGCCAGTAGTATTCACTTCAATAGCAATCAGCCCCAGCATTTT
TRBJ2-2 15 TRBV6-5 . TRBD1 CASTDRGDNTGELFF TGTGCCAGCACCGACAGGGGGGATAACACCGGGGAGCTGTTTTTT
TRBJ2-2 18 TRBV5-6 . . CASSRLVLLSTNTGELFF TGTGCCAGCAGCCGGCTGGTACTTTTAAGTACGAACACCGGGGAGCTGTTTTTT
TRBJ1-1 14 TRBV6-5 . . CASSPGPLNTEAFF TGTGCCAGCAGTCCCGGACCGTTGAACACTGAAGCTTTCTTT
TRBJ2-3 17 TRBV5-5 once TRBD1 CASSFFLTGGDTDTQYF TGTGCCAGCAGCTTCTTCCTGACAGGGGGCGACACAGATACGCAGTATTTT
TRBJ2-1 14 TRBV5-5 . . CASSLDGSTYEQFF TGTGCCAGCAGCTTGGATGGTAGCACTTATGAGCAGTTCTTC
TRBJ2-3 15 TRBV5-8 . . CADKVGGLVIDTQYF TGTGCCGACAAAGTGGGGGGGCTCGTGATAGATACGCAGTATTTT
TRBJ1-2 14 TRBV5-1 . . CASSLGQLTYGYTF TGCGCCAGCAGCTTGGGACAGCTCACCTATGGCTACACCTTC
TRBJ1-1 14 TRBV16 . . CASSAWKGYTEAFF TGTGCCAGCAGCGCCTGGAAGGGGTACACTGAAGCTTTCTTT
TRBJ2-1 13 TRBV10-3 once . CAISSNPIGEQFF TGTGCCATCAGCTCAAACCCCATCGGAGAGCAGTTCTTC
TRBJ1-1 13 TRBV5-1 . . CASSLTVNTEAFF TGCGCCAGCAGCTTGACCGTGAACACTGAAGCTTTCTTT
TRBJ2-5 15 TRBV6-5 once TRBD1 CASSYRQGDFETQYF TGTGCCAGCAGTTATCGACAGGGGGACTTTGAGACCCAGTACTTC
TRBJ2-1 16 TRBV9 . TRBD2 CASSVNPGLQYYEQFF TGTGCCAGCAGCGTAAACCCGGGACTACAATATTATGAGCAGTTCTTC
TRBJ2-2 16 TRBV5-1 . TRBD2 CASRSLAGETGGELFF TGCGCCAGCAGGTCACTAGCGGGAGAAACGGGCGGGGAGCTGTTTTTT
TRBJ1-5 15 TRBV4-1 few . CASSQVVGRNQPQHF TGCGCCAGCAGCCAAGTCGTAGGTAGGAATCAGCCCCAGCATTTT
TRBJ1-1 14 TRBV6-5 once . CASSSGGTNTEAFF TGTGCCAGCAGTTCGGGCGGGACGAACACTGAAGCTTTCTTT
TRBJ2-5 14 TRBV19 once . CASSIDGGGETQYF TGTGCCAGTAGTATAGATGGAGGGGGAGAGACCCAGTACTTC
TRBJ1-1 12 TRBV28 . . CASIVSGVEAFF TGTGCCAGCATAGTTTCGGGAGTAGAAGCTTTCTTT
TRBJ2-1 14 TRBV9 . . CASSVLYSNNEQFF TGTGCCAGCAGCGTACTTTACTCAAACAATGAGCAGTTCTTC
TRBJ1-3 19 TRBV11-2 . . CASSLRWAGVSASGNTIYF TGTGCCAGCAGCTTACGGTGGGCAGGGGTTTCGGCCTCTGGAAACACCATATATTTT
TRBJ1-5 16 TRBV6-6 . . CASSRTATYSNQPQHF TGTGCCAGCAGTCGGACGGCCACCTATAGCAATCAGCCCCAGCATTTT
TRBJ2-1 15 TRBV24-1 few . CATSDLGQGQDEQFF TGTGCCACCAGTGATTTGGGCCAGGGGCAGGATGAGCAGTTCTTC
TRBJ1-2 14 TRBV7-2 . TRBD1 CASSPPGRGLGYTF TGTGCCAGCAGCCCCCCAGGGAGGGGGCTTGGCTACACCTTC
TRBJ1-5 13 TRBV3-1/TRBV3-2 . . CASSQDLNQPQHF TGTGCCAGCAGCCAAGACCTAAATCAGCCCCAGCATTTT
TRBJ2-4 10 TRBV27 . . CASRRGFGYF TGTGCCAGCAGGAGGGGGTTTGGGTACTTC
TRBJ1-2 15 TRBV15 . TRBD1 CATSREGTVPYGYTF TGTGCCACCAGCAGAGAAGGGACAGTTCCCTATGGCTACACCTTC
TRBJ1-2 12 TRBV29-1 . . CSSGGTGIGYTF TGCAGCTCGGGGGGGACTGGCATTGGCTACACCTTC
TRBJ1-5 12 TRBV7-9 . . CASSLSLGPQHF TGTGCCAGCAGCTTATCTCTAGGGCCCCAGCATTTT
TRBJ1-1 12 TRBV24-1 few . CATSDPGSEAFF TGTGCCACCAGTGATCCGGGGTCTGAAGCTTTCTTT
TRBJ1-1 16 TRBV3-1/TRBV3-2 . TRBD1 CASSRGGQGARTEAFF TGTGCCAGCAGCCGAGGGGGACAGGGGGCTCGTACTGAAGCTTTCTTT
TRBJ1-5 12 TRBV10-3 few . CAISGDGQPQHF TGTGCCATCAGTGGAGATGGTCAGCCCCAGCATTTT
TRBJ2-7 13 TRBV5-1 . . CASSYDGTYEQYF TGCGCCAGCAGCTATGACGGAACCTACGAGCAGTACTTC
TRBJ2-5 13 TRBV7-3 . . CASSSTYQETQYF TGTGCCAGCAGCTCTACGTACCAAGAGACCCAGTACTTC
TRBJ1-2 10 TRBV20-1 . . CSAHTYGYTF TGCAGTGCCCACACCTATGGCTACACCTTC
TRBJ2-7 16 TRBV6-5 . TRBD1 CASSYEAGGWFYEQYF TGTGCCAGCAGTTACGAGGCAGGGGGCTGGTTTTACGAGCAGTACTTC
TRBJ1-5 16 TRBV7-2 . . CASSYLDSRGIQPQHF TGTGCCAGCAGCTATCTCGACAGCCGAGGCATTCAGCCCCAGCATTTT
TRBJ1-4 14 TRBV5-1 . . CASSLADANEKLFF TGCGCCAGCAGCTTGGCCGATGCAAATGAAAAACTGTTTTTT
TRBJ2-7 15 TRBV5-4 . . CASSLATQGGYEQYF TGTGCCAGCAGCTTGGCGACGCAGGGGGGGTACGAGCAGTACTTC
TRBJ2-7 13 TRBV28 . . CASLQGMSYEQYF TGTGCCAGCCTTCAGGGTATGAGCTACGAGCAGTACTTC
TRBJ2-1 16 TRBV5-4 . . CASSLLEGTSYNEQFF TGTGCCAGCAGCTTGCTGGAGGGCACCTCCTACAATGAGCAGTTCTTC
TRBJ1-4 13 TRBV10-3 . . CAIGTDYNEKLFF TGTGCCATCGGGACGGACTATAATGAAAAACTGTTTTTT